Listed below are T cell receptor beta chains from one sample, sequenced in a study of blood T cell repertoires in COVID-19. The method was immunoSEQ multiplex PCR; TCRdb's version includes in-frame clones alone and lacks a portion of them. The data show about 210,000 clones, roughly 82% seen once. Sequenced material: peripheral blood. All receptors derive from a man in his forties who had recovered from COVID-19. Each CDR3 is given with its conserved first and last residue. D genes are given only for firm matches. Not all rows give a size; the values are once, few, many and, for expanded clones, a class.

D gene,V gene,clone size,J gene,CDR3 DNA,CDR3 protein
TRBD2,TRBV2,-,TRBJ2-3,TGTGCCAGCAGTGAAACCCCATACCCTAGCGGGGACACAGATACGCAGTATTTT,CASSETPYPSGDTDTQYF
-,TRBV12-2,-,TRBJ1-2,TGTGCAAGTCGCTTAGTGCAGGCCGGGGGTGACTATGGCTACACCTTC,CASRLVQAGGDYGYTF
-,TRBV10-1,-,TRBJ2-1,TGCGCCAGCAGTGAGAGTTTCCGAGATGAGCAGTTCTTC,CASSESFRDEQFF
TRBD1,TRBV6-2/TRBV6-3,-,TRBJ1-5,TGTGCCAGCAGTTACTCCCGGGACAGGGGCCATCAGCCCCAGCATTTT,CASSYSRDRGHQPQHF
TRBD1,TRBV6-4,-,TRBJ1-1,TGTGCCAGCAGTGACCATGGAGAGACAGGGTCAACGATGAACACTGAAGCTTTCTTT,CASSDHGETGSTMNTEAFF
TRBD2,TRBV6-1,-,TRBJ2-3,TGTGCCAGCAGTGAAACACTAGCGGGGGGCACAGATACGCAGTATTTT,CASSETLAGGTDTQYF
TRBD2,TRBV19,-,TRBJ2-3,TGTGCCACCCTCGGGCGGGGACTAACAGTAGATACGCAGTATTTT,CATLGRGLTVDTQYF
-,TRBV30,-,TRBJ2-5,TGTGCCTGGAGCGTACTCGCGGAGACCCAGTACTTC,CAWSVLAETQYF
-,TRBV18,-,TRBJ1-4,TGTGCCAGCTCACCATCCCGGGATAATGAAAAACTGTTTTTT,CASSPSRDNEKLFF
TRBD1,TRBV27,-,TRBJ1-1,TGTGCCAGCAGTTTATCTGACAGGGGGGGCACTGAAGCTTTCTTT,CASSLSDRGGTEAFF
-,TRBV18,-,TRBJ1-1,TGTGCCAGCTCACCTCCAGGAGGCACTGAAGCTTTCTTT,CASSPPGGTEAFF
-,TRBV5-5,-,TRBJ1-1,TGTGCCAGCAGCTTGGCCCGGAACACTGAAGCTTTCTTT,CASSLARNTEAFF
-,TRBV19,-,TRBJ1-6,TGTGCCAGTAGTATAGCCTTGACCGGAGGTTCACCCCTCCACTTT,CASSIALTGGSPLHF
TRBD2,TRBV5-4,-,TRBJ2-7,TGTGCCAGCAGCTTGTCCCCTAGCGGGGCGTACGAGCAGTACTTC,CASSLSPSGAYEQYF
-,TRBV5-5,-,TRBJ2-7,TGTGCCAGCAGCTTTGGGGACTTAATACCCGAGCAGTACTTC,CASSFGDLIPEQYF
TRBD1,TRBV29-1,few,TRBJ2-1,TGCAGCGTTGGCCCCGGACAGGGCGAGCAGTTCTTC,CSVGPGQGEQFF
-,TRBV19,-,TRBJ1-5,TGTGCCAGCGCCCGCTCAGGGGCTAGCAATCAGCCCCAGCATTTT,CASARSGASNQPQHF
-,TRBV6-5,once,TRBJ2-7,TGTGCCAGCAGGCCGCCGGTAACCTACGAGCAGTACTTC,CASRPPVTYEQYF
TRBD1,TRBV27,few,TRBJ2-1,TGTGCCAGCAGTTCACCGATCTCGGGACAGTACAATGAGCAGTTCTTC,CASSSPISGQYNEQFF
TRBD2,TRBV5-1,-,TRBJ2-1,TGCGCCAGCGCCCCCGCTAGCGGGGGTTACTACAATGAGCAGTTCTTC,CASAPASGGYYNEQFF
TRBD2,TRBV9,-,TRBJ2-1,TGTGCCAGCAGCCCCGGACTAGCCGATGAGCAGTTCTTC,CASSPGLADEQFF
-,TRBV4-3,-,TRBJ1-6,TGCGCCAGCAGCCAAGATGACGGAGCACCCCTCCACTTT,CASSQDDGAPLHF
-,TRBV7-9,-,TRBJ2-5,TGTGCCAGCAGCGTAGTCCGCGGGACTGGGAGAGAGACCCAGTACTTC,CASSVVRGTGRETQYF
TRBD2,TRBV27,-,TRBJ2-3,TGTGCCAGCAGCATAAGAGGGACTAGCGGGAGGTTCCCAGATACGCAGTATTTT,CASSIRGTSGRFPDTQYF
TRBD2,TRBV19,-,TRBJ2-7,TGTGCCAGTAGTCCTACTAGCGGGAGGTACGAGCAGTACTTC,CASSPTSGRYEQYF
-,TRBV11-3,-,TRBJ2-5,TGTGCCAGCAGCTTGAACAGGGGGGGGGAGACCCAGTACTTC,CASSLNRGGETQYF
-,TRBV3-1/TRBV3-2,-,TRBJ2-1,TGTGCCAGCAGCCAACAACGGGGTTTCGGCTATGAGCAGTTCTTC,CASSQQRGFGYEQFF
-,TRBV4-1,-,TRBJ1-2,TGCGCCAGCAGCCAATTTATCTTCGGGGCGGGGGGCTATGGCTACACCTTC,CASSQFIFGAGGYGYTF
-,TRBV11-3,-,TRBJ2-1,TGTGCCAGCAGCTTAGCCGTGTTGGACGGGAACCACAATGAGCAGTTCTTC,CASSLAVLDGNHNEQFF
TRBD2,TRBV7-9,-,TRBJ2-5,TGTGCCAGCAGCGTCCGTAGCGGGGGAGGGGAGACCCAGTACTTC,CASSVRSGGGETQYF
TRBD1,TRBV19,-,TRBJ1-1,TGTGCCAGTAGTAGGGGACAGGGGGCATGGACTGAAGCTTTCTTT,CASSRGQGAWTEAFF
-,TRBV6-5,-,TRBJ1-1,TGTGCCACGAGGGGGACATATGGGGAAGCTTTCTTT,CATRGTYGEAFF
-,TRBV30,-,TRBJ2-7,TGTGCCTGGAGTCTTAGGGACAAGGCCTTTTCCGAGCAGTACTTC,CAWSLRDKAFSEQYF
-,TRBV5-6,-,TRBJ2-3,TGTGCCAGCAGCTTGGGAACAACCACAGATACGCAGTATTTT,CASSLGTTTDTQYF
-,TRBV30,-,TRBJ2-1,TGTGCCTGGAAGGGCGATCTGTCGGGGAATTACAATGAGCAGTTCTTC,CAWKGDLSGNYNEQFF
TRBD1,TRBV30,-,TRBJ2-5,TGTGCCTGGAGATTCTCCGGACAGGGGATCCAAGAGACCCAGTACTTC,CAWRFSGQGIQETQYF
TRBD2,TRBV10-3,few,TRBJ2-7,TGTGCCATCAGTCGGTCTAGCGGTACCTACGAGCAGTACTTC,CAISRSSGTYEQYF
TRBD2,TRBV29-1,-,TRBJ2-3,TGCAGCGTTGAAGGGGGAGGGCCAGATACGCAGTATTTT,CSVEGGGPDTQYF
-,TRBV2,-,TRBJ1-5,TGTGCCAGCAGTTACTCAGGGGACAGCAATCAGCCCCAGCATTTT,CASSYSGDSNQPQHF
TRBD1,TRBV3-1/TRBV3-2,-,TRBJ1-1,TGTGCCAGCAGCCACGAGCGACAGGGGGAAGCTTTCTTT,CASSHERQGEAFF
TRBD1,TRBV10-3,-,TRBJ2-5,TGTGCCATCAGTGAAGGACAGGGAGACCAAGAGACCCAGTACTTC,CAISEGQGDQETQYF
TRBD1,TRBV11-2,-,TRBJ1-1,TGTGCCAGCAGCCCTCAGGGGGTCGGCACTGAAGCTTTCTTT,CASSPQGVGTEAFF
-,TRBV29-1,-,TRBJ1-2,TGCAGCGCCCACAGGGATGGCTACACCTTC,CSAHRDGYTF
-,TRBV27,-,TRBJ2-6,TGTGCCAGCAGTTCCCCCAGCGACTCTGGGGCCAACGTCCTGACTTTC,CASSSPSDSGANVLTF
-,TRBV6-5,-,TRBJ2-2,TGTGCCAGCAGGAGCTTCGGCGGGGAGCTGTTTTTT,CASRSFGGELFF
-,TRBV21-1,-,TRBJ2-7,TGTGCCAGCAGCAAAGATTCGTGGCTTACATACGAGCAGTACTTC,CASSKDSWLTYEQYF
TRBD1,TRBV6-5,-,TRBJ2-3,TGTGCCAGCAGTTACTCCAGGACAGGGGGAGATACGCAGTATTTT,CASSYSRTGGDTQYF
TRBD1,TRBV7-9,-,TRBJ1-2,TGTGCCAGCAGCTTAGCTACAGGGGTTGGCTACACCTTC,CASSLATGVGYTF